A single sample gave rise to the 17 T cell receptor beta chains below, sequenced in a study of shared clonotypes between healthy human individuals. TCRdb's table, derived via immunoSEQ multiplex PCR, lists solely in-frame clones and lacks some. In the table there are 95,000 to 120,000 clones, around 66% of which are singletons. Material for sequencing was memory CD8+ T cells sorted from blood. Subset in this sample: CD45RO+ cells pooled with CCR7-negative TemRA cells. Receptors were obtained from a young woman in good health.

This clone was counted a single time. The CDR3 loop is CASSPSADVWGAAYEQYF. The CDR3 DNA reads as TGCGCCAGCAGCCCGAGCGCGGACGTTTGGGGAGCGGCCTACGAGCAGTACTTC. V is TRBV5-1 and J is TRBJ2-7; possibly TRBD2 for D (5 bases). This CDR3 is 18 amino acids long. The germline V gene has CDR1 SGHRS and CDR2 YFSETQ. V was shortened by 4 bases and J by 2 bases, with 25 bases between the two germline ends. Using reference TRBV5-1 and TRBJ2-7 for the parts outside the CDR3, the full variable domain is KAGVTQTPRYLIKTRGQQVTLSCSPISGHRSVSWYQQTPGQGLQFLFEYFSETQRNKGNFPGRFSGRQFSNSRSEMNVSTLELGDSALYLCASSPSADVWGAAYEQYFGPGTRLTVT.

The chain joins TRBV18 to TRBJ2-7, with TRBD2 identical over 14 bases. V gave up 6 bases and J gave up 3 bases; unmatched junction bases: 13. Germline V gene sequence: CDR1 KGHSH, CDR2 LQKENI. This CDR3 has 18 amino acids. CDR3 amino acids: CASSYAGTSGSSGYEQYF. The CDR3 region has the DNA TGTGCCAGCTCCTATGCCGGGACTAGCGGGAGTAGCGGCTACGAGCAGTACTTC.

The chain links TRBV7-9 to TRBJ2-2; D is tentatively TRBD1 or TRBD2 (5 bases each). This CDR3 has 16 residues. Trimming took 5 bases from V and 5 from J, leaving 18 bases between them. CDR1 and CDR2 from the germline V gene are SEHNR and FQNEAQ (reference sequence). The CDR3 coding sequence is TGTGCCAGCAGCCCAACCCCCGGGACGTGGACCGGGGAGCTGTTTTTT. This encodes CASSPTPGTWTGELFF.

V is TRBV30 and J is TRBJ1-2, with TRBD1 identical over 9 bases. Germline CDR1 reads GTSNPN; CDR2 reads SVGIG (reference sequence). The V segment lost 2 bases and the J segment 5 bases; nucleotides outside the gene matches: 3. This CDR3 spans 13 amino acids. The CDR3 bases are TGTGCCTGGAGTCGGGACAGGGCGTATGGCTACACCTTC. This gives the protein CAWSRDRAYGYTF. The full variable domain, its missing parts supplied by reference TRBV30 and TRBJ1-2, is SQTIHQWPATLVQPVGSPLSLECTVEGTSNPNLYWYRQAAGRGLQLLFYSVGIGQISSEVPQNLSASRPQDRQFILSSKKLLLSDSGFYLCAWSRDRAYGYTFGSGTRLTVV.

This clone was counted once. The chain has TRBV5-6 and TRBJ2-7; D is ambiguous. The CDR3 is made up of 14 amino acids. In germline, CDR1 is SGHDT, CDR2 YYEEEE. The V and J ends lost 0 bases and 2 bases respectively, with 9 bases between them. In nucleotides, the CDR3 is TGTGCCAGCAGCTTGGGCGCAGAACCCTACGAGCAGTACTTC. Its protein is CASSLGAEPYEQYF.

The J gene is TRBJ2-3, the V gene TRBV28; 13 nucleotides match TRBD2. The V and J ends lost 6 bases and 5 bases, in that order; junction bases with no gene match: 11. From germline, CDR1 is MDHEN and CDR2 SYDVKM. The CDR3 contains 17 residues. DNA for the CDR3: TGTGCCAGCAGCCTACTAACTAGCGGGAGGGGTGGAGATACGCAGTATTTT. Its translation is CASSLLTSGRGGDTQYF.

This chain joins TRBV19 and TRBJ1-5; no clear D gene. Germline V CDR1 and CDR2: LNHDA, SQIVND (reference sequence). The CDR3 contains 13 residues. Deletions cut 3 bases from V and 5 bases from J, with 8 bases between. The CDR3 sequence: CASSMTAYQPQHF. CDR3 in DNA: TGTGCCAGTAGTATGACCGCTTATCAGCCCCAGCATTTT.

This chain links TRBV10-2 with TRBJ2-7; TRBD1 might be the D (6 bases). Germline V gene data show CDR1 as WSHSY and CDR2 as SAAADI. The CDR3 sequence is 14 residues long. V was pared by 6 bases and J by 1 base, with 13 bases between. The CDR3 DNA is TGCGCCAGCAGATACAGGGTGAATTCCTACGAGCAGTACTTC. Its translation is CASRYRVNSYEQYF.

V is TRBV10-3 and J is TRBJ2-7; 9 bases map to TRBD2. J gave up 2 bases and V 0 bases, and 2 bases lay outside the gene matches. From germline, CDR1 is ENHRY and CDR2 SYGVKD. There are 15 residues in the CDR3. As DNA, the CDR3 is TGTGCCATCAGTGAGTCTGCTAGCGGGACCTACGAGCAGTACTTC. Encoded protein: CAISESASGTYEQYF.

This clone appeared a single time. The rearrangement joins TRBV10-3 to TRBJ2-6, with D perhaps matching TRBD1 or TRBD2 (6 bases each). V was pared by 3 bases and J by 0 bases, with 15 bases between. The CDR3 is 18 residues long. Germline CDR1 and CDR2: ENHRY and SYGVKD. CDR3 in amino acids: CAISEPDRTTSGANVLTF. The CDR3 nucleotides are TGTGCCATCAGTGAACCCGACAGGACTACCTCTGGGGCCAACGTCCTGACTTTC.

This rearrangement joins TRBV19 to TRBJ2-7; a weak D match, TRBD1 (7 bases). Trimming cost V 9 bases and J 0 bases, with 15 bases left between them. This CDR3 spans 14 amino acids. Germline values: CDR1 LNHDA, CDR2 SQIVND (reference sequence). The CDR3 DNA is TGTGCCAGCAGCGCCAGGGGGGACTCCTACGAGCAGTACTTC. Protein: CASSARGDSYEQYF.

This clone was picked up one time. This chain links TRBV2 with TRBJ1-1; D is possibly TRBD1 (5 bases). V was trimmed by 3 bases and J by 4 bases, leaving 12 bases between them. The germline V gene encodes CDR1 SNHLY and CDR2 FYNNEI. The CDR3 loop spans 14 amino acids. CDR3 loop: CASSDAGGGTEAFF. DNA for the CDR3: TGTGCCAGCAGTGATGCAGGTGGGGGCACTGAAGCTTTCTTT. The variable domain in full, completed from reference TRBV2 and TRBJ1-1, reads EPEVTQTPSHQVTQMGQEVILRCVPISNHLYFYWYRQILGQKVEFLVSFYNNEISEKSEIFDDQFSVERPDGSNFTLKIRSTKLEDSAMYFCASSDAGGGTEAFFGQGTRLTVV.

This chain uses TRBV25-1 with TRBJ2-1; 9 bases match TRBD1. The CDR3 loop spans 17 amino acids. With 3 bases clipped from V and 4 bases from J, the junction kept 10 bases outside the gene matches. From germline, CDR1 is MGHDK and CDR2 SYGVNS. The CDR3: CASSELDWGTGYNEQFF. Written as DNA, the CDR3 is TGTGCCAGCAGTGAGTTGGACTGGGGGACAGGGTACAATGAGCAGTTCTTC.

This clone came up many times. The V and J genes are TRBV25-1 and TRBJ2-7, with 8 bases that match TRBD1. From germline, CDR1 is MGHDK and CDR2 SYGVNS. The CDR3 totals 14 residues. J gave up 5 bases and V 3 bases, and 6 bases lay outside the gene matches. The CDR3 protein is CASSDKRTGHEQYF. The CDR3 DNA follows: TGTGCCAGCAGTGACAAACGGACAGGGCACGAGCAGTACTTC.

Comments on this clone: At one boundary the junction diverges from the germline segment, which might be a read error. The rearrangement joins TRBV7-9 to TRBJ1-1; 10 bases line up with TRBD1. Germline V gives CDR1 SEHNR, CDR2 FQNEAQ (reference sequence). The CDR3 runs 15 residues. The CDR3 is CASSSFGQGVTSGVF. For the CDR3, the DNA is TGTGCCAGCAGCTCGTTTGGACAGGGGGTTACTTCAGGGGTCTTT.

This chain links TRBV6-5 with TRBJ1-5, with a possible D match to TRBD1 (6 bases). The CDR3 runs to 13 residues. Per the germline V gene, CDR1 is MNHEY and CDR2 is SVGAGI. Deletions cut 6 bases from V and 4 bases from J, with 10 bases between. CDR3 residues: CASSWDINQPQHF. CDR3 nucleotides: TGTGCCAGCAGCTGGGACATTAATCAGCCCCAGCATTTT.

CDR3 sequence: CASSQWTGAIYF. CDR3 nucleotides: TGTGCCAGCAGCCAATGGACAGGGGCCATATATTTT. This chain joins TRBV7-9 and TRBJ1-3; 9 bases map to TRBD1. Germline values: CDR1 SEHNR, CDR2 FQNEAQ (reference sequence). V was clipped by 5 bases and J by 11 bases; unmatched bases: 4. The CDR3 is 12 residues long.